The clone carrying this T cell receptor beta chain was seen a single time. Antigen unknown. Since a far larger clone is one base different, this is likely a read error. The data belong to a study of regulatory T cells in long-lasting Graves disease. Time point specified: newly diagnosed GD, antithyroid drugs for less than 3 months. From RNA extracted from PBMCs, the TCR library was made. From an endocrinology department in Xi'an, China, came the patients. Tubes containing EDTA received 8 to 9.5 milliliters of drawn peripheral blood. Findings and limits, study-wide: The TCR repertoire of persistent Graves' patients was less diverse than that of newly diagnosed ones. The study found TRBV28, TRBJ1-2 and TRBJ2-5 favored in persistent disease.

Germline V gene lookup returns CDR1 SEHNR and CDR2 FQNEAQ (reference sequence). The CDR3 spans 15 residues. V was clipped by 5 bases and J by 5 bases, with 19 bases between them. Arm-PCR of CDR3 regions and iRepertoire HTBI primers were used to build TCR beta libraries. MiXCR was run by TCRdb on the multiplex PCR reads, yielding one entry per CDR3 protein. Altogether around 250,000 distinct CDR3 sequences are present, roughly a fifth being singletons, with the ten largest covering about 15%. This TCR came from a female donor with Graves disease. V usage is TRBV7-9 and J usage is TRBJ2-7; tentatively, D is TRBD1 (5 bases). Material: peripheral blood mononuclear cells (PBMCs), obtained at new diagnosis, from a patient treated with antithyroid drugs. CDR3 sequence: CASSPTGDSIHEQYF. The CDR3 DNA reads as TGTGCCAGCAGCCCAACAGGCGACAGTATCCACGAGCAGTACTTC.